The clone carrying this TCR beta chain was seen more than once but under ten times. Its matching antigen is unknown. This sample was included in a study of T cells after yellow fever vaccination. Whole-study context: SMART-Seq v4 Ultra Low Input prepared libraries from low-cell fractions. Regarding the study as a whole: Just a small share of clonotypes turned up in the CD4 compartment as well as the CD8 compartment. A faster peak, day 5 versus 15, was reached by the weaker secondary response.

Researchers made TCR cDNA using 5'RACE template switching, and this step added a universal primer site and UMIs. TCRdb analysed the 5' RACE reads with MiXCR anew, one entry per CDR3 protein. Of hundreds of thousands of distinct CDR3 sequences listed, about 9.5% were seen once; the top ten hold over 15%. Germline V gene lookup returns CDR1 DFQATT and CDR2 SNEGSKA (reference sequence). The CDR3 totals 14 residues. The V and J ends lost 6 bases and 6 bases, in that order; junction bases with no gene match: 11. This receptor was identified in a man in his late teens or twenties who received the YFV17D yellow fever vaccine. This chain uses TRBV20-1 with TRBJ2-3; 8 bases align to TRBD2. This specimen was PBMCs, taken on the day of the first yellow fever vaccination. CDR3: CSANGGANTDTQYF. The CDR3 bases are TGCAGTGCGAACGGGGGGGCCAATACGGATACGCAGTATTTT.